This T cell receptor (beta chain) was documented in a study of T cell repertoires in cytomegalovirus infection. At the level of the study: Indicated by public TCR beta signatures were CMV infection and matching HLA type.

CDR1 is SQVTM and CDR2 is ANQGSEA in the germline V gene. This CDR3 region has 13 residues. V was cut by 4 bases and J by 0 bases, with 10 bases left in between. TCRdb re-called the reads with MiXCR, one entry per CDR3 protein. The data show hundreds of thousands of distinct CDR3 sequences, roughly 24% seen once. The source is a human donor in good health (CMV status not recorded). Some clones in this sample may be carry-over from other donors' samples. Sequencing was carried out using CD8+ T cells from PBMCs. The chain has TRBV29-1 and TRBJ2-7; D is unresolved. The CDR3 DNA follows: TGCAGCGTTGCTCAGTCACTCTCCTACGAGCAGTACTTC. It is translated as CSVAQSLSYEQYF.